This T cell receptor (beta chain) was observed in a study of blood T cell repertoires in COVID-19. TCRdb's table, derived via immunoSEQ multiplex PCR, lists solely in-frame clones and lacks some. Seen here are 110,000 to 150,000 clones, 75% to 90% observed once, and the top ten hold approximately 3.4%. The V gene's germline CDR1 is LGHDT and CDR2 YNNKEL (reference sequence). Unmatched junction bases numbered 3, after V lost 3 bases and J lost 4 bases. The CDR3 covers 13 residues. The clonotype comes from a man in his 70s who had recovered from COVID-19. The sequenced sample was peripheral blood. The chain is built from TRBV3-1 (or the pseudogene TRBV3-2) and TRBJ2-7, with 7 positions matching TRBD2. The CDR3 loop reads CASSQGGLYEQYF. CDR3 DNA: TGTGCCAGCAGCCAGGGGGGACTATACGAGCAGTACTTC.